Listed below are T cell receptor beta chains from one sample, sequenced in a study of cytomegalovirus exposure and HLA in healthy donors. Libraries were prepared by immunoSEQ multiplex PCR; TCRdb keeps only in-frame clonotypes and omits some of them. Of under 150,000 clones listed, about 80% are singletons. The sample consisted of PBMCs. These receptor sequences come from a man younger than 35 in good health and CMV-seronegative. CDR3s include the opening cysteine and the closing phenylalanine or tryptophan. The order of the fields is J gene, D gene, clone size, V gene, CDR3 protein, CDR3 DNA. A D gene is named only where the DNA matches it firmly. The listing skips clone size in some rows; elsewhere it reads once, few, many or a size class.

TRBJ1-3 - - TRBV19 CASSIIRLSGNTIYF TGTGCCAGTAGTATAATTCGACTCTCTGGAAACACCATATATTTT
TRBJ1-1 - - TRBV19 CASRDSNTEAFF TGTGCCAGTAGGGACAGTAACACTGAAGCTTTCTTT
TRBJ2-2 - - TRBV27 CASSFRDDTGELFF TGTGCCAGCAGTTTCAGGGATGACACCGGGGAGCTGTTTTTT
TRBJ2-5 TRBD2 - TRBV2 CASSEGKAGEETQYF TGTGCCAGCAGTGAAGGCAAAGCGGGGGAGGAGACCCAGTACTTC
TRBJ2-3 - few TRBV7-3 CASSLTVSSTDTQYF TGTGCCAGCAGCTTAACCGTTTCTAGCACAGATACGCAGTATTTT
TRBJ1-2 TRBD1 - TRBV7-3 CASSHGQGYGYTF TGTGCCAGCAGCCACGGACAGGGCTATGGCTACACCTTC
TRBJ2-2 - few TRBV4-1 CASSQVDLVVHRELFF TGCGCCAGCAGCCAAGTTGATCTGGTTGTACACCGGGAGCTGTTTTTT
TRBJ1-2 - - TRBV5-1 CASSLADGIRGYTF TGCGCCAGCAGCTTGGCCGACGGGATCCGGGGCTACACCTTC
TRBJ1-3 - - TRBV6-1 CASSNNGNTIYF TGTGCCAGCAGTAACAACGGAAACACCATATATTTT
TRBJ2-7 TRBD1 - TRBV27 CASSHGTDEQYF TGTGCCAGCAGTCACGGGACAGATGAGCAGTACTTC
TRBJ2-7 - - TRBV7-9 CASNSPRGYAHEQYF TGTGCCAGCAATTCCCCCCGGGGTTACGCTCACGAGCAGTACTTC
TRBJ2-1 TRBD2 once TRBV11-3 CASSPPGGVSGNEQFF TGTGCCAGCAGCCCACCGGGAGGGGTGTCTGGTAATGAGCAGTTCTTC
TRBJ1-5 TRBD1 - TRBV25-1 CASAGQGNQPQHF TGTGCCAGCGCGGGACAGGGTAATCAGCCCCAGCATTTT
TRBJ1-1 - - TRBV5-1 CASRVGAITEAFF TGCGCCAGCAGAGTAGGGGCCATCACTGAAGCTTTCTTT
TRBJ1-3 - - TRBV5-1 CASRRDQPGTIYF TGCGCCAGCCGTAGAGACCAACCGGGGACCATATATTTT
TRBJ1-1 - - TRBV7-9 CASSLESLRARTEAFF TGTGCCAGCAGCTTAGAATCCCTCAGGGCGCGCACTGAAGCTTTCTTT
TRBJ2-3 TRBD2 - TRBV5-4 CASRTGTSGPDTQYF TGTGCCAGCAGGACCGGGACTAGCGGGCCAGATACGCAGTATTTT
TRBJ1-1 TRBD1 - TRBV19 CASIRGQGVNTEAFF TGTGCCAGTATCCGAGGACAGGGGGTGAACACTGAAGCTTTCTTT
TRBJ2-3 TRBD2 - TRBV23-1 CASSQSRGLAGGLGPTDTQYF TGCGCCAGCAGTCAATCGAGAGGACTAGCGGGGGGGCTGGGACCCACAGATACGCAGTATTTT
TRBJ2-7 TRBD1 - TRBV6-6 CASSIPGQGSNEQYF TGTGCCAGCAGTATACCGGGACAGGGTTCCAACGAGCAGTACTTC
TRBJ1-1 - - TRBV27 CASRPTVGVLMNTEAFF TGTGCCAGCAGGCCAACCGTCGGGGTCCTCATGAACACTGAAGCTTTCTTT
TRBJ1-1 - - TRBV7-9 CASSLGSRYDARIAEAFF TGTGCCAGCAGCTTAGGGTCTCGATACGACGCCAGGATCGCTGAAGCTTTCTTT
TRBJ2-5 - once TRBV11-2 CASTRQGPETQYF TGTGCCAGCACCCGGCAGGGTCCAGAGACCCAGTACTTC
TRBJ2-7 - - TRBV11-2 CASSLGLRVSDEQYF TGTGCCAGCAGCCTCGGCCTGAGGGTATCCGACGAGCAGTACTTC
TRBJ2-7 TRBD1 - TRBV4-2 CASSQDRGTGAYEQYF TGTGCCAGCAGCCAAGATCGAGGGACAGGGGCCTACGAGCAGTACTTC
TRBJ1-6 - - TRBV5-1 CASSPDFKRSPLHF TGCGCCAGCAGCCCGGACTTTAAGAGATCACCCCTCCACTTT
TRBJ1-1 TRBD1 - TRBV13 CASSFRQGVIGDTEAFF TGTGCCAGCAGCTTCCGGCAGGGGGTGATCGGGGACACTGAAGCTTTCTTT
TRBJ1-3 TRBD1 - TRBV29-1 CSVAGTAGNTIYF TGCAGCGTTGCGGGGACAGCCGGAAACACCATATATTTT
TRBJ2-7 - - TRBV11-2 CASSREARFSYEQYF TGTGCCAGCAGCCGGGAAGCGAGATTTTCCTACGAGCAGTACTTC
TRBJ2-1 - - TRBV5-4 CASTLGASWDNEQFF TGTGCCAGCACCCTCGGAGCCTCGTGGGACAATGAGCAGTTCTTC
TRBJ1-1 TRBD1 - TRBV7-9 CSSSLGAGGLNTEAFF TGTTCCAGCAGCTTAGGGGCAGGGGGCTTGAACACTGAAGCTTTCTTT
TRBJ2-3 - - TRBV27 CASTPKSGHFTDTQYF TGTGCCAGCACCCCTAAATCGGGACATTTCACAGATACGCAGTATTTT
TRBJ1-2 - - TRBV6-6 CASSTQGVSGYTF TGTGCCAGCAGTACACAGGGAGTGAGCGGCTACACCTTC
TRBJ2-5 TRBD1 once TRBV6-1 CASTDRGQVRVTQYF TGTGCCAGCACCGACCGGGGACAGGTCCGGGTGACCCAGTACTTC
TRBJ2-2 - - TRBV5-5 CASSFRPGELFF TGTGCCAGCAGCTTTCGTCCCGGGGAGCTGTTTTTT
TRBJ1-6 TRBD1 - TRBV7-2 CASSRDSGISYNSPLHF TGTGCCAGCAGCCGGGACAGTGGGATCTCCTATAATTCACCCCTCCACTTT
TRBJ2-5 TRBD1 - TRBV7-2 CASSLARIRGRETQYF TGTGCCAGCAGCTTAGCGCGTATCAGGGGGCGGGAGACCCAGTACTTC
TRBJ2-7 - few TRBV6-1 CASRDSLSSYEQYF TGTGCCAGCAGGGACAGCTTAAGCTCCTACGAGCAGTACTTC
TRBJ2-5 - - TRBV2 CARRRRRQETQYF TGTGCCAGAAGGCGACGGAGACAAGAGACCCAGTACTTC
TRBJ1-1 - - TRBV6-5 CASIISTGFNTEAFF TGTGCCAGCATTATATCGACAGGATTTAACACTGAAGCTTTCTTT
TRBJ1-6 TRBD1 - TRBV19 CASKGWDSNNSPLHF TGTGCCAGTAAGGGGTGGGACAGTAATAATTCACCCCTCCACTTT
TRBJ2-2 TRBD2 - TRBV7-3 CASSWGRGANTGELFF TGTGCCAGCAGCTGGGGGAGGGGCGCGAACACCGGGGAGCTGTTTTTT
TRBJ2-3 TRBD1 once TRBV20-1 CSAGDRDTQYF TGCAGTGCTGGGGACAGAGATACGCAGTATTTT
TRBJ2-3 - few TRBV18 CASSPLEDTQYF TGTGCCAGCTCACCACTTGAGGATACGCAGTATTTT
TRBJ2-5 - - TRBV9 CASSPRTSQETQYF TGTGCCAGCAGCCCCCGGACAAGTCAAGAGACCCAGTACTTC
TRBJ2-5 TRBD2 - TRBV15 CATSRDLSGGVETQYF TGTGCCACCAGCAGAGACCTCAGCGGGGGGGTCGAGACCCAGTACTTC
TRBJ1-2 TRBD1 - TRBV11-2 CASSPYRQGNYGYTF TGTGCCAGCAGCCCTTATCGACAGGGGAACTATGGCTACACCTTC
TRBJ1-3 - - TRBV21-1 CASSKIWAGGDGRNTIYF TGTGCCAGCAGCAAAATCTGGGCGGGGGGGGACGGGCGGAACACCATATATTTT
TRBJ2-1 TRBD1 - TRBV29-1 CSVLPGGNEQFF TGCAGCGTTCTCCCAGGGGGAAATGAGCAGTTCTTC
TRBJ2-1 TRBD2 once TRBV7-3 CASSLTARKTSGGVDEQFF TGTGCCAGCAGCCTAACCGCCAGAAAGACTAGCGGGGGGGTGGATGAGCAGTTCTTC
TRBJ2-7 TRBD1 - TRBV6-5 CASNPDRRSYEQYF TGTGCCAGCAATCCGGACAGGCGCTCCTACGAGCAGTACTTC
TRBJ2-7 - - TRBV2 CASSEEPASGYF TGTGCCAGCAGTGAAGAACCGGCTTCGGGGTACTTC
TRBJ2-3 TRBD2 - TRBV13 CASSLVGERGGSQDTQYF TGTGCCAGCAGCTTAGTCGGGGAACGGGGGGGTTCACAAGATACGCAGTATTTT
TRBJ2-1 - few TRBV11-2 CASSLTGRGDPFF TGTGCCAGCAGCTTAACGGGGAGGGGGGATCCGTTCTTC
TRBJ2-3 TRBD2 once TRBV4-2 CASSQRATSGGPRSTDTQYF TGTGCCAGCAGCCAAAGAGCGACTAGCGGGGGGCCCCGAAGCACAGATACGCAGTATTTT
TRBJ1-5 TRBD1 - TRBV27 CASSLSFPGGADQPQHF TGTGCCAGCAGTTTATCGTTTCCAGGGGGCGCAGATCAGCCCCAGCATTTT
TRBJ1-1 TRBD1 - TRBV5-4 CASSQDRLNTEAFF TGTGCCAGCAGCCAGGACAGGTTGAACACTGAAGCTTTCTTT